The 21 T cell receptor beta chains below all came from one sample that was sequenced in a study of cytomegalovirus exposure and HLA in healthy donors. With 60 Vbeta and 13 Jbeta primers, the PCR was carried out. Generated by immunoSEQ multiplex PCR, the TCRdb table keeps only in-frame clones and is missing some. Across roughly 80,000 clones, the top ten clones capture 1% to 1.4% of the sample. The sample was PBMCs. The receptors were sampled from a woman aged 30 to 39 in good health and CMV-seronegative.

The chain joins TRBV6-1 to TRBJ1-4, with D maybe TRBD1 (6 bases). The ends were cut back, 5 bases at V and 7 bases at J, with 17 bases in the middle. The CDR3 is made up of 15 amino acids. The germline V gene encodes CDR1 MNHNS and CDR2 SASEGT. Here the CDR3 DNA reads TGTGCCAGCAGTCTCCGACAGGCTGGACGTGAAAAACTGTTTTTT. Translation: CASSLRQAGREKLFF.

This chain links TRBV27 with TRBJ2-7; D is undetermined. The CDR3 runs 13 residues. CDR1 is MNHEY and CDR2 is SMNVEV in the germline V gene (reference sequence). V was pared by 3 bases and J by 7 bases, with 13 bases between. DNA for the CDR3: TGTGCCAGCAGTTTCTCCACTAACGGGGAGCAGTACTTC. This codes for CASSFSTNGEQYF.

J is TRBJ1-2 and V is TRBV5-1; 12 bases map to TRBD1. CDR1 is SGHRS and CDR2 is YFSETQ in the germline V gene. Trimming at V came to 4 bases and at J to 6 bases, leaving 7 bases not matched to a gene. The CDR3 spans 15 residues. CDR3 sequence: CASSNGTGGLNGYTF. The DNA for the CDR3 is TGCGCCAGCAGCAACGGGACAGGGGGCTTAAATGGCTACACCTTC.

The chain recombines TRBV2 with TRBJ2-2, with 9 bases fitting TRBD1. The CDR3 totals 15 residues. CDR1 and CDR2 (germline): SNHLY, FYNNEI. J was trimmed by 5 bases and V by 2 bases; bases with no gene match: 3. DNA of the CDR3: TGTGCCAGCAGTGAATGGGACAGGGTAACCGGGGAGCTGTTTTTT. It is translated as CASSEWDRVTGELFF.

The V call is TRBV7-2, the J call TRBJ2-3, with 7 positions matching TRBD2. CDR3 length equals 15 residues. Per germline, CDR1 SGHTA and CDR2 FQGNSA. V shed 4 bases and J 2 bases; nucleotides not matched to a gene: 6. The CDR3 DNA is TGTGCCAGCAGCTACGGGACTACCCTCACAGATACGCAGTATTTT. The encoded protein is CASSYGTTLTDTQYF.

The V and J genes are TRBV29-1 and TRBJ2-1; possible D gene TRBD1, 6 bases. This CDR3 is 11 amino acids long. Germline V lookup: CDR1 SQVTM, CDR2 ANQGSEA. The V and J ends lost 7 bases and 9 bases respectively, with 13 bases between them. Here the CDR3 reads CSAVTGSEQFF. The CDR3 DNA reads TGCAGCGCCGTCACAGGGAGTGAGCAGTTCTTC.

The chain carries TRBV2 and TRBJ1-3; tentatively, D is TRBD1 (6 bases). There are 17 residues in the CDR3. Trimming removed 4 bases from V and 0 bases from J, with 16 bases in between. Germline CDR1 SNHLY, CDR2 FYNNEI. In nucleotides, the CDR3 is TGTGCCAGCAGTGGACGGGGGGACATTCCCTCTGGAAACACCATATATTTT. It codes for CASSGRGDIPSGNTIYF.

The chain recombines TRBV4-1 with TRBJ2-4; maybe TRBD1 (6 bases). CDR1 is MGHRA and CDR2 is YSYEKL in the germline V gene. V dropped 3 bases and J dropped 0 bases, with 15 bases sitting between them. The CDR3 contains 17 residues. CDR3 DNA: TGCGCCAGCAGCCAGGCTGGGACAACTATAGCCAAAAACATTCAGTACTTC. It codes for CASSQAGTTIAKNIQYF.

The chain has TRBV5-1 and TRBJ2-7, with D possibly TRBD1 on 6 matching bases. This CDR3 has 14 residues. The germline V gene has CDR1 SGHRS and CDR2 YFSETQ. V gave up 0 bases and J gave up 5 bases, with 12 bases separating them. This chain's CDR3 is CASSLGDKHNEQYF. CDR3 DNA: TGCGCCAGCAGCTTGGGGGACAAACACAACGAGCAGTACTTC.

The chain links TRBV5-6 to TRBJ1-5; 7 nucleotides align to TRBD1. Trimming removed 3 bases from V and 0 bases from J; junction bases left unmatched: 9. Germline CDR1 SGHDT, CDR2 YYEEEE. There are 17 residues in the CDR3. CDR3 nucleotide sequence: TGTGCCAGCAGCTCCTGGACAGGAACCTATAGCAATCAGCCCCAGCATTTT. This translates into CASSSWTGTYSNQPQHF.

The chain employs TRBV5-4 and TRBJ1-4; 10 bases align to TRBD1. The germline gives CDR1 SGHNT, CDR2 YYREEE (reference sequence). CDR3 length: 16 amino acids. The ends lost 4 bases at V and 3 bases at J; junction bases unmatched: 6. The CDR3 DNA sequence: TGTGCCAGCAGCGCGGGACAGGGGCGGGCTAATGAAAAACTGTTTTTT. The encoded protein is CASSAGQGRANEKLFF.

This chain uses TRBV6-5 with TRBJ2-1, with D possibly being TRBD2 (5 bases). CDR1 MNHEY and CDR2 SVGAGI come from the germline V gene. This CDR3 spans 13 amino acids. Between the trimmed V and J ends, which lost 7 bases and 6 bases, there was a span of 13 bases. CDR3 in DNA: TGTGCCAGCACCCCGGGATGGGGCAATGAGCAGTTCTTC. As protein: CASTPGWGNEQFF.

Points on this clone: A junction end diverges from the germline sequence, so it may reflect a read error. The rearrangement uses TRBV19 and TRBJ2-7, with a possible D match to TRBD2 (6 bases). The CDR3 loop spans 13 amino acids. The germline gives CDR1 LNHDA, CDR2 SQIVND (reference sequence). The CDR3: CPSEAGTLDEQYF. CDR3 sequence (DNA): TGCCCCTCCGAAGCCGGGACTCTCGACGAGCAGTACTTC.

This chain joins TRBV4-1 and TRBJ2-2; TRBD2 is a possible D gene (5 bases). The CDR3 is 15 amino acids. Germline V lookup: CDR1 MGHRA, CDR2 YSYEKL. V lost 4 bases and J lost 0, with 9 bases in between. The CDR3 DNA is TGCGCCAGCAGCCCCACTAGGGCGAACACCGGGGAGCTGTTTTTT. It specifies CASSPTRANTGELFF.

V usage is TRBV15 and J usage is TRBJ2-4; 9 bases are shared with TRBD2. The J segment lost 7 bases and the V segment lost 3 bases, leaving 7 bases of the junction unmatched. The CDR3 has 15 residues. The germline V gene has CDR1 LNHNV and CDR2 YYDKDF (reference sequence). The CDR3 region is CATSRDSGSSNIQYF. CDR3 bases: TGTGCCACCAGCAGGGATAGCGGGAGTTCGAACATTCAGTACTTC.

This chain joins TRBV6-6 and TRBJ1-2; possible D gene TRBD1, 5 bases. This CDR3 is 14 amino acids long. Deletions cut 8 bases from V and 4 bases from J, with 17 bases between. Germline lookup yields CDR1 MNHNY and CDR2 SVGAGI (reference sequence). The CDR3 DNA reads TGTGCCAGCGCCCCCGGGGCGGGGGTCTATGGCTACACCTTC. It translates to CASAPGAGVYGYTF.

V is TRBV30 and J is TRBJ1-2; no clear D gene. The CDR3 totals 13 residues. Trimming took 4 bases from V and 0 from J, leaving 9 bases between them. Germline assignment: CDR1 GTSNPN and CDR2 SVGIG (reference sequence). The CDR3 here is CAWMRETNYGYTF. CDR3 DNA sequence: TGTGCCTGGATGCGGGAGACTAACTATGGCTACACCTTC.

The chain uses TRBV6-5 and TRBJ1-2; 10 nucleotides match TRBD1. Per the germline V gene, CDR1 is MNHEY and CDR2 is SVGAGI. The CDR3 consists of 13 residues. Germline trimming cut 4 bases from V and 6 bases from J; bases unmatched to any gene: 2. This chain's CDR3 is CASSWDRGNGYTF. CDR3 nucleotides: TGTGCCAGCAGTTGGGACAGGGGTAATGGCTACACCTTC.

In the case of this clone: Other nucleotide sequences in the sample specify the same CDR3. The chain employs TRBV7-9 and TRBJ2-2, with TRBD2 as a possible D gene (5 bases). From germline, CDR1 is SEHNR and CDR2 FQNEAQ (reference sequence). This CDR3 is built from 12 residues. Trimming took 4 bases from V and 5 from J, leaving 5 bases between them. CDR3 loop: CASSSGTGELFF. The CDR3 DNA reads as TGTGCCAGCAGCTCGGGGACCGGGGAGCTGTTTTTT.

The rearrangement uses TRBV10-3 and TRBJ1-5, with TRBD1 as a possible D gene (5 bases). Germline V lookup: CDR1 ENHRY, CDR2 SYGVKD. V lost 10 bases, J lost 4 bases, and 11 bases lay in between. CDR3 size: 12 residues. This CDR3 is CATQGNNQPQHF. CDR3 nucleotides: TGTGCCACCCAGGGAAATAATCAGCCCCAGCATTTT.

The V call is TRBV7-6, the J call TRBJ1-3; 7 bases match TRBD1. The V gene end was trimmed by 5 bases and the J gene end by 0 bases; junction bases not matched to a gene: 4. Germline V gene lookup returns CDR1 SGHVS and CDR2 FNYEAQ. The CDR3 runs to 15 residues. This CDR3 reads CASSPDRTSGNTIYF. The CDR3 region has the DNA TGTGCCAGCAGCCCGGACAGGACCTCTGGAAACACCATATATTTT.